This TCR beta chain was recorded in a study of beta chain features in type 1 diabetes. The entirety of the isolated RNA underwent reverse transcription, so expressed TCRB transcripts were sequenced. Naive, central memory and regulatory T cell samples averaged around 3.8 million reads. The method was immunoSEQ multiplex PCR; TCRdb's version includes in-frame clones alone and lacks a portion of them. The sample contains some 180,000 clones, about 13% of which appear only once. This clone was seen a few times. The target antigen is unknown. CDR3 size: 16 residues. V was shortened by 7 bases and J by 4 bases, with 22 bases between the two germline ends. The germline V gene has CDR1 MDHEN and CDR2 SYDVKM. Findings and limits, study-wide: In every one of the four CD4+ subsets, TCRB CDR3s were moderately but significantly shorter in Type 1 diabetes patients.

The receptor comes from a woman aged 18-29 years in good health. The chain combines TRBV28 with TRBJ1-1, with a tentative D call TRBD1 (5 bases). The sequencing input was central memory CD4+ T cells from blood. CDR3 amino acids: CASNSGTRRGGTEAFF. The CDR3 nucleotides are TGTGCCAGCAACTCCGGGACCCGAAGGGGAGGCACTGAAGCTTTCTTT.